One sample yielded the 2 T cell receptor beta chains listed below, sequenced in a study of metastatic and nonmetastatic thyroid tumors. All patients reached thyroid surgery having received no treatment beforehand. MiXCR re-clonotyped the PCR reads for TCRdb. The data show about 16,000 clones, approximately 30% seen once. The sample taken for sequencing was tumor tissue. The receptor source for this set is a male donor with papillary thyroid cancer or a benign thyroid nodule (not recorded which). Some clones in this sample may be carry-over from other donors' samples.

This chain links TRBV20-1 with TRBJ2-7; TRBD1 aligns across 8 bases. CDR3 length: 15 residues. V lost 1 base and J lost 3; bases outside the gene matches: 8. The germline CDR1 and CDR2 sequences are DFQATT and SNEGSKA (reference sequence). The CDR3 here is CSARGPGQALYEQYF. CDR3 sequence (DNA): TGCAGTGCTAGAGGGCCGGGACAGGCCCTCTACGAGCAGTACTTC.

The table lists this clone with many counts. The rearrangement joins TRBV9 to TRBJ2-1; D is uncertain. Germline V lookup: CDR1 SGDLS, CDR2 YYNGEE. V was trimmed by 2 bases and J by 7 bases, leaving 10 bases between them. The CDR3 covers 13 residues. CDR3 sequence (DNA): TGTGCCAGCAGCGTCCAGAGTTCTAATGAGCAGTTCTTC. Protein sequence: CASSVQSSNEQFF.